A single sample is the source of the 9 T cell receptor beta chains below, sequenced in a study of CXCR3-negative and CXCR3-positive naive CD8 T cells. TRB cDNA libraries were made by UMI-labeled 5' RACE. Reprocessing the 5' RACE reads, TCRdb reports a single entry for every CDR3 protein and omits DNA. This listing includes 6,500 to 8,000 distinct CDR3 sequences. General study findings and limits: Naive cells that were CXCR3-positive had more hydrophobic TRB CDR3s (compared with CXCR3-negative naive cells).

Their antigens are not known. The sample taken for sequencing was naive CXCR3+ CD8+ T cells from blood. Subset here: CD45RO-CCR7+CD27+CD95- naive CD8+ T cells expressing CXCR3 (TNR3+). The origin of the receptors is a human donor in good health. Some clones in this sample may be carry-over from other donors' samples.

The V gene is TRBV29-1, the J gene TRBJ2-4. Germline CDR1 is SQVTM and CDR2 is ANQGSEA. The CDR3 extends over 14 amino acids. The CDR3 loop is CSVEGIETKNIQYF.

Judged by frequency, this clonotype is medium-sized. The CDR3 region is CASSERQQLAYEQYF. The chain carries TRBV6-1 and TRBJ2-7; the TCRdb D gene call, TRBD2, has no DNA to confirm it. The CDR3 has 15 amino acids. Germline V gene sequence: CDR1 MNHNS, CDR2 SASEGT.

This clonotype is deemed medium-sized by its frequency. This CDR3 is CASSYSFGGEPYGYTF. The chain joins TRBV6-6 to TRBJ1-2. Germline CDR1 reads MNHNY; CDR2 reads SVGAGI (reference sequence). This CDR3 contains 16 residues.

By frequency, this clonotype registers medium-sized. This chain links TRBV12-3 or TRBV12-4 with TRBJ2-1. The CDR3 spans 14 residues. This chain's CDR3 is CATRRSTSYNEQFF.

Frequency places this clonotype as medium-sized. The chain has TRBV7-2 and TRBJ2-6; checking the TCRdb D call of TRBD1 is not possible without DNA. There are 17 residues in the CDR3. Germline lookup yields CDR1 SGHTA and CDR2 FQGNSA. CDR3 loop: CASSIGTGPSGANVLTF.

The chain is built from TRBV15 and TRBJ2-1. In germline, CDR1 is LNHNV, CDR2 YYDKDF (reference sequence). CDR3 length equals 15 residues. CDR3 in amino acids: CATSRDLGPYNEQFF.

The chain's CDR3 is CASSPTKQETQYF. This rearrangement joins TRBV28 to TRBJ2-5. Germline CDR1 is MDHEN and CDR2 is SYDVKM. The CDR3 covers 13 residues.

J is TRBJ2-7 and V is TRBV20-1; without DNA, the TCRdb call of TRBD2 cannot be checked. The CDR3 loop spans 18 amino acids. In germline, CDR1 is DFQATT, CDR2 SNEGSKA (reference sequence). CDR3 protein: CSARDQAGGGDKPYEQYF.

This clonotype registers medium-sized by frequency. V and J are TRBV7-2 and TRBJ1-2. CDR3 length: 15 amino acids. From germline, CDR1 is SGHTA and CDR2 FQGNSA. CDR3: CASSLGPARSYGYTF.